The rows below give T cell receptor beta chains drawn from one sample of a study of PD-L1 blockade in urothelial cancer. The data were produced by immunoSEQ multiplex PCR, yet TCRdb's version contains in-frame clones alone and is incomplete. This repertoire shows about 17,000 clones, roughly 87% found once; its top ten account for around 5.5%. This sample comprised PBMCs, obtained around atezolizumab (anti-PD-L1) treatment. Receptors originate from a man aged 50-59 years with urothelial cancer. CDR3s include the opening cysteine and the closing phenylalanine or tryptophan. D genes are given only for firm matches. Size is omitted from some rows. Given values are once, few, many or a class for expanded clones.

length,size,D,J,V,DNA,CDR3
14,-,TRBD1,TRBJ2-7,TRBV5-1,TGCGCCAGCAGCTTGGTCTCAGGGGGCGGAGAGCAGTACTTC,CASSLVSGGGEQYF
15,once,TRBD1,TRBJ2-7,TRBV5-4,TGTGCCAGCAGCGTGGGGACAGGGAGCTTCTACGAGCAGTACTTC,CASSVGTGSFYEQYF
16,-,-,TRBJ2-3,TRBV7-6,TGTGCCAGCAGCAATAGCGGCGTAGACTCCACAGATACGCAGTATTTT,CASSNSGVDSTDTQYF
15,-,-,TRBJ2-5,TRBV6-5,TGTGCCAGCAGTTTATCCACTAAAACTCAAGAGACCCAGTACTTC,CASSLSTKTQETQYF
16,-,TRBD2,TRBJ2-2,TRBV27,TGTGCCAGCACCCCCGGGACTAGCGGGGACACCGGGGAGCTGTTTTTT,CASTPGTSGDTGELFF
16,-,TRBD2,TRBJ2-1,TRBV18,TGTGCCAGCTCACCAAGCGGGAGGAGCTCCTACAATGAGCAGTTCTTC,CASSPSGRSSYNEQFF
12,-,-,TRBJ2-5,TRBV18,TGTGCCAGCTCTCAGTACCAAGAGACCCAGTACTTC,CASSQYQETQYF
15,-,TRBD2,TRBJ2-2,TRBV27,TGTGCCAGCAATTTAAGCGGGGGGTTTACCGGGGAGCTGTTTTTT,CASNLSGGFTGELFF
14,-,TRBD2,TRBJ2-1,TRBV10-2,TGCGCCAGCAGTGGGCTAGCGGGACGGGGTGAGCAGTTCTTC,CASSGLAGRGEQFF
16,-,-,TRBJ2-2,TRBV7-2,TGTGCCAGCAGCCATCAATCGGGCGCGGGCACCGGGGAGCTGTTTTTT,CASSHQSGAGTGELFF
17,-,-,TRBJ2-3,TRBV11-3,TGTGCCAGCAGCTCGAGACCCGCTAGTCGGGGTACAGATACGCAGTATTTT,CASSSRPASRGTDTQYF
15,once,TRBD2,TRBJ2-1,TRBV9,TGTGCCAGCAGCAAAAATAGCGGGAGTAGAAATGAGCAGTTCTTC,CASSKNSGSRNEQFF
15,-,TRBD1,TRBJ1-5,TRBV6-5,TGTGCCAGCAGTTACTCGCGGGACAGAAACCAGCCCCAGCATTTT,CASSYSRDRNQPQHF
17,-,TRBD2,TRBJ2-7,TRBV5-1,TGCGCCAGCAGCCGTGATTTGGGTAGCGGGGGGCCTGGAGAGCAGTACTTC,CASSRDLGSGGPGEQYF
15,-,-,TRBJ2-7,TRBV2,TGTGCCATCCCAACCAGGAGGGGGGGGGACTACGAGCAGTACTTC,CAIPTRRGGDYEQYF
14,-,-,TRBJ2-5,TRBV10-3,TGTGCCATCAGTGACACCACAGGATTTGAGACCCAGTACTTC,CAISDTTGFETQYF
15,-,TRBD1,TRBJ2-7,TRBV27,TGTGCCAGCAGTTCGCTAGAGACAGGGAGAGGCGAGCAGTACTTC,CASSSLETGRGEQYF
15,-,TRBD1,TRBJ2-1,TRBV28,TGTGCCACCCACACAGGGACAGCAGCCTACAATGAGCAGTTCTTC,CATHTGTAAYNEQFF
13,-,-,TRBJ1-2,TRBV6-5,TGTGCCAGCAGTTACTCGACGGGGGATGGCTACACCTTC,CASSYSTGDGYTF
16,-,TRBD1,TRBJ2-7,TRBV7-6,TGTGCCAGCGCCGGGGTCCCGGGACAGGGTTTTAACGAGCAGTACTTC,CASAGVPGQGFNEQYF
14,once,-,TRBJ1-3,TRBV7-9,TGTGCCAGCAGCTTCCTTAGCCCTGGAAACACCATATATTTT,CASSFLSPGNTIYF
17,-,TRBD2,TRBJ2-2,TRBV27,TGTGCCAGCAGTTTACCGACAGCGGGAGGGGTCGTGCGGGAGCTGTTTTTT,CASSLPTAGGVVRELFF
14,-,-,TRBJ1-2,TRBV6-5,TGTGCCAGCAGCCCCCCGTGGTCGGCGGGTGGCTACACCTTC,CASSPPWSAGGYTF
14,-,-,TRBJ1-3,TRBV5-1,TGCGCCAGCAGCCCACTAACTGCTGGAAACACCATATATTTT,CASSPLTAGNTIYF
13,-,-,TRBJ2-1,TRBV25-1,TGTGCCAGCAGAGGGGGGGCTTATCGTGTGCAGTTCTTC,CASRGGAYRVQFF
12,-,TRBD1,TRBJ1-5,TRBV28,TGTGCAGTACAGGGGGTTAATCAGCCCCAGCATTTT,CAVQGVNQPQHF
17,-,TRBD1,TRBJ1-3,TRBV11-2,TGTGCCAGCAGCTTAGAGGGGACAGATTACTCTGGAAACACCATATATTTT,CASSLEGTDYSGNTIYF
15,-,TRBD2,TRBJ2-1,TRBV5-4,TGTGCCAGCAGCAACCCTAGCGGGGGGTGGAATGAGCAGTTCTTC,CASSNPSGGWNEQFF
14,-,-,TRBJ2-7,TRBV7-6,TGTGCCAGCAGCTTAGTGTCTAGCTCCTACGAGCAGTACTTC,CASSLVSSSYEQYF
13,-,TRBD1,TRBJ1-5,TRBV30,TGTGCCTGGAGGGGACAGGGAAATCAGCCCCAGCATTTT,CAWRGQGNQPQHF
15,-,-,TRBJ2-3,TRBV6-1,TGTGCCAGCGGCGCAGGGATCCTTCGCACAGATACGCAGTATTTT,CASGAGILRTDTQYF
11,-,-,TRBJ1-1,TRBV20-1,TGCAGTGCTGCGGGAGGGACTGAAGCTTTCTTT,CSAAGGTEAFF
15,-,TRBD1,TRBJ2-5,TRBV5-6,TGTGCCAGCAGCTTGGGGGACAGGAGAGCCCGCTTGGAGTACTTC,CASSLGDRRARLEYF
15,-,TRBD1,TRBJ1-2,TRBV7-9,TGTGCCAGCAGCTGGACAGGGGGGAAAACGCATGGCTACACCTTC,CASSWTGGKTHGYTF
13,-,TRBD1,TRBJ2-7,TRBV10-2,TGCGCCAGCAGTGAGGTTGACAGGGACGAGCAGTACTTC,CASSEVDRDEQYF
15,-,-,TRBJ2-2,TRBV6-5,TGTGCCAGCAGTTACTCGAGAGGGTACGCCGGGGAGCTGTTTTTT,CASSYSRGYAGELFF
17,-,-,TRBJ2-5,TRBV7-2,TGTGCCAGCAGCTTAGAGGTGTCGGCTAGCCTCCGGGAGACCCAGTACTTC,CASSLEVSASLRETQYF
14,-,-,TRBJ2-1,TRBV28,TGTGCCAGCAGTTTTACAGGGCTTTACAATGAGCAGTTCTTC,CASSFTGLYNEQFF
16,-,-,TRBJ2-3,TRBV10-3,TGTGCCAGCTCCTCCCAACAGGGGGGGTTCACAGATACGCAGTATTTT,CASSSQQGGFTDTQYF